This TCR beta chain is from a study of T cells in pancreatic ductal adenocarcinoma. Findings of the study overall: Tumor and blood clonality did not differ significantly, about 0.112 versus 0.072. The resected pancreatic cancer cohort was biased toward the minority with early-stage disease. Unique clonotypes were around 8-fold more numerous in blood than in tumor.

No neoadjuvant therapy was given to the selected pancreatic ductal adenocarcinoma patients before their surgery. Comments on this clone: Its antigen is unidentified.

This CDR3 spans 13 amino acids. V lost 1 base, J lost 7 bases, and 10 bases lay in between. The germline gives CDR1 SGHNT, CDR2 YENEEA. TCRdb's table, derived via immunoSEQ multiplex PCR, lists solely in-frame clones and lacks some. This table has roughly 17,000 clones, roughly 90% appearing once. The sequence was collected from a human donor with pancreatic ductal adenocarcinoma. Sequencing was performed on PBMCs. The chain couples TRBV11-3 to TRBJ1-1, with D unresolved. CDR3 amino acids: CASSLVPGVEAFF. As DNA, the CDR3 is TGTGCCAGCAGCTTAGTACCCGGGGTTGAAGCTTTCTTT.